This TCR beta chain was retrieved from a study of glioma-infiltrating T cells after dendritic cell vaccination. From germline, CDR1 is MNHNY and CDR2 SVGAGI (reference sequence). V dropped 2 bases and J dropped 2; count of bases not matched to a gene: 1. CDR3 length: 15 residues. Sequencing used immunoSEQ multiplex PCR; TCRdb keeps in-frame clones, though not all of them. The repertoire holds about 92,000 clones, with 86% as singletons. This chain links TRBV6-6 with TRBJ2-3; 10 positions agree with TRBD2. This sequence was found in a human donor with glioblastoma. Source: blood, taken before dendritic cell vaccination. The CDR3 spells CASSYGLAATDTQYF. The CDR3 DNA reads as TGTGCCAGCAGTTACGGACTAGCGGCCACAGATACGCAGTATTTT.